These T cell receptor beta chains were read from a single sample in a study of sequential checkpoint blockade in melanoma. Some clones are missing from TCRdb's copy, which holds only in-frame ones; the method was immunoSEQ multiplex PCR. The sample has approximately 6,100 clones; 22% are singletons. Sequenced material: tumor tissue (inferred from file names), taken from a patient given nivolumab and ipilimumab in sequence. These receptors all come from a human donor with melanoma. Each CDR3 is given with its conserved first and last residue. Expanded clones are given a class, and other clones once, few, many or no size at all.

CDR3	V	size
CASSEGTGDLYEQYF	TRBV10-2	.
CASSFGGPEDTQYF	TRBV5-1	.
CASSPRGATEAFF	TRBV7-1	few
CASSSSGGLYEQYF	TRBV5-1	.
CASSLASVTYNEQFF	TRBV5-1	.
CASSGHIPGAEGYTF	TRBV6-8	few
CASREQRGSPFLTDTQYF	TRBV6-8	medium-sized
CASSPGAGTGELFF	TRBV18	.
CASSQGSRGLSLGSDTQYF	TRBV14	few
CASSGQVFGQTNGELFF	TRBV11-3	many
CASSPASGAYEQYF	TRBV23-1	few
CASSPNSGGVTEKLFF	TRBV28	medium-sized
CASSPRDGSTDTQYF	TRBV7-6	.
CASSRSPSYNSPLHF	TRBV19	few
CASSYDWGDEQFF	TRBV6-8	.
CASSWRLGGEAFF	TRBV23-1	few
CASSRGTSAFYPHRQYF	TRBV28	medium-sized
CASSLRDFSTDTQYF	TRBV28	.
CASSHAGGTYEQYF	TRBV19	once
CASSDGHPSYEQYF	TRBV6-8	large
CASSLPNQGGSSYNSPLHF	TRBV11-3	.
CASTESGPYEQYF	TRBV9	medium-sized